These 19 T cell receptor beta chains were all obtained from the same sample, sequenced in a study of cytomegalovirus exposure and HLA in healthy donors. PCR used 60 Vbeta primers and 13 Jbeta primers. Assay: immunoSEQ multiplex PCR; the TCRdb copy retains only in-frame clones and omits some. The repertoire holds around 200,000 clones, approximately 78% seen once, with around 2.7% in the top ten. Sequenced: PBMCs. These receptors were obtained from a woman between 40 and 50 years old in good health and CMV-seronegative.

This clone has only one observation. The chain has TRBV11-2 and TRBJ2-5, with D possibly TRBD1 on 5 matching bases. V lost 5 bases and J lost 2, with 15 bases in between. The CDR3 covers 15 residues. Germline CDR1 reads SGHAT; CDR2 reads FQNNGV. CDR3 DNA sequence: TGTGCCAGCAGCACGACAGCCTCGGCACAAGAGACCCAGTACTTC. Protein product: CASSTTASAQETQYF.

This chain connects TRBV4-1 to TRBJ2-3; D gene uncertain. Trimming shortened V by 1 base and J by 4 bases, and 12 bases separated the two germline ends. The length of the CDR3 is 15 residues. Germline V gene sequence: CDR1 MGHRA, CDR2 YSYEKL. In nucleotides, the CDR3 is TGCGCCAGCAGCCAAGCGGAGCGAGCCGCAGATACGCAGTATTTT. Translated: CASSQAERAADTQYF.

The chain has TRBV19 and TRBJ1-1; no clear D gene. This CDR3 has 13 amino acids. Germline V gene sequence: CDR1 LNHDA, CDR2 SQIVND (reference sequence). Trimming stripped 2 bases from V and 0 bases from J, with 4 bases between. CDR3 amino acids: CASSIQMNTEAFF. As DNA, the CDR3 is TGTGCCAGTAGTATACAGATGAACACTGAAGCTTTCTTT. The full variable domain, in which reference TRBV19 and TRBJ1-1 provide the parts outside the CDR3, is DGGITQSPKYLFRKEGQNVTLSCEQNLNHDAMYWYRQDPGQGLRLIYYSQIVNDFQKGDIAEGYSVSREKKESFPLTVTSAQKNPTAFYLCASSIQMNTEAFFGQGTRLTVV.

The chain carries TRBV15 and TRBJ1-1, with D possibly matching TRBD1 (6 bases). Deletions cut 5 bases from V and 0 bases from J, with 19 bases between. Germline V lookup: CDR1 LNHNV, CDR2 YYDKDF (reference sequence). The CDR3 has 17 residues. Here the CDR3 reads CATSGGYSGPMNTEAFF. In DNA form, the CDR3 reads TGTGCCACCAGCGGGGGCTACTCTGGACCCATGAACACTGAAGCTTTCTTT.

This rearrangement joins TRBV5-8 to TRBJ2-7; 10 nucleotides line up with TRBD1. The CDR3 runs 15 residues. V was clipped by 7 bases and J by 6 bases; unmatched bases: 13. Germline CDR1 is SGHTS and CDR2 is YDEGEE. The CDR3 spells CASVERQGASGEQYF. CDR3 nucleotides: TGTGCCAGCGTAGAAAGACAGGGGGCTTCGGGCGAGCAGTACTTC.

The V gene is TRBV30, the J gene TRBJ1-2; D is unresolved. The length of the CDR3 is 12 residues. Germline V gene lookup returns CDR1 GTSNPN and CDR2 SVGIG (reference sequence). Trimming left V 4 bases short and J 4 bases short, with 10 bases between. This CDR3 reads CAWTGETYGYTF. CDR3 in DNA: TGTGCCTGGACAGGCGAAACCTATGGCTACACCTTC.

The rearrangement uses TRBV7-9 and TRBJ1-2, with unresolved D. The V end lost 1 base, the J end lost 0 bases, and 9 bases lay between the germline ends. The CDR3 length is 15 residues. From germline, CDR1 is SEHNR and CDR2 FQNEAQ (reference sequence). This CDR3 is CASSLGSSPNYGYTF. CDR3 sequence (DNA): TGTGCCAGCAGCTTAGGATCCAGTCCTAACTATGGCTACACCTTC. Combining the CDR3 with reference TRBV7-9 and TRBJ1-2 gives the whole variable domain DTGVSQNPRHKITKRGQNVTFRCDPISEHNRLYWYRQTLGQGPEFLTYFQNEAQLEKSRLLSDRFSAERPKGSFSTLEIQRTEQGDSAMYLCASSLGSSPNYGYTFGSGTRLTVV.

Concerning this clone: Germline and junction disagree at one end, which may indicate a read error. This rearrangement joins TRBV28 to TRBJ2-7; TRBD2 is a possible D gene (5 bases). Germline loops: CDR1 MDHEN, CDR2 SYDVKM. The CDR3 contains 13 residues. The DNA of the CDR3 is TGTGCCAGCAGGATACCTAGCTCCTACGGGCAGTACTTC. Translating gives CASRIPSSYGQYF.

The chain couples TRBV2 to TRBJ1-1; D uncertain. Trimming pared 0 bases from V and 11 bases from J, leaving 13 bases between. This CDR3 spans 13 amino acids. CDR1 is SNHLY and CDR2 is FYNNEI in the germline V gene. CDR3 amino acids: CASSEATSWRAFF. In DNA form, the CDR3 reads TGTGCCAGCAGTGAAGCGACATCCTGGCGTGCTTTCTTT. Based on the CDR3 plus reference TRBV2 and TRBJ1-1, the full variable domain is EPEVTQTPSHQVTQMGQEVILRCVPISNHLYFYWYRQILGQKVEFLVSFYNNEISEKSEIFDDQFSVERPDGSNFTLKIRSTKLEDSAMYFCASSEATSWRAFFGQGTRLTVV.

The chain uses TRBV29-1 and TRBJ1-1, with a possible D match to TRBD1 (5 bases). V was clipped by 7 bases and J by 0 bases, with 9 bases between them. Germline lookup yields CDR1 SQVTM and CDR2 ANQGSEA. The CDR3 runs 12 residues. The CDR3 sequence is CSAGHLNTEAFF. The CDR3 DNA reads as TGCAGCGCAGGACACCTGAACACTGAAGCTTTCTTT. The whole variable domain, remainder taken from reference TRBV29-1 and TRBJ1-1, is SAVISQKPSRDICQRGTSLTIQCQVDSQVTMMFWYRQQPGQSLTLIATANQGSEATYESGFVIDKFPISRPNLTFSTLTVSNMSPEDSSIYLCSAGHLNTEAFFGQGTRLTVV.

CDR3 in amino acids: CASSPTQTSARSDTQYF. CDR3 DNA sequence: TGTGCCAGTAGTCCAACTCAGACTAGCGCTCGATCAGATACGCAGTATTTT. The chain couples TRBV19 to TRBJ2-3, with TRBD2 matching 8 bases. The CDR3 runs to 17 residues. CDR1 is LNHDA, CDR2 SQIVND, per germline (reference sequence). V lost 5 bases to trimming and J lost 4 bases; unmatched junction nucleotides: 14.

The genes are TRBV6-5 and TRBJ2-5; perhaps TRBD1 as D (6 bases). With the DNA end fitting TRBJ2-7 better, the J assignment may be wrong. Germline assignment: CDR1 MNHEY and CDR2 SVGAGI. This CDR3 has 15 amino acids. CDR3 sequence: CASSYSGQGTYEQYF. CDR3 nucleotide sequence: TGTGCCAGCAGTTACTCGGGGCAGGGGACCTACGAGCAGTACTTC.

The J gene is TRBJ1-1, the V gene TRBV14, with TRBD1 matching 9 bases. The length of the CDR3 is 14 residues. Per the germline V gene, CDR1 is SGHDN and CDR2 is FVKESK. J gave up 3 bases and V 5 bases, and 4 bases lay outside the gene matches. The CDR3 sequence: CASSTQGAHTEAFF. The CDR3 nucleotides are TGTGCCAGCAGCACACAGGGGGCGCACACTGAAGCTTTCTTT.

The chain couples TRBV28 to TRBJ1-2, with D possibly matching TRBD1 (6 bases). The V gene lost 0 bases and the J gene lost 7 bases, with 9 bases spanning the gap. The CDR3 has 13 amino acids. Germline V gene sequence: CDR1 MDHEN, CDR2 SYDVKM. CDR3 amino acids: CASSLWGAGGYTF. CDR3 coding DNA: TGTGCCAGCAGTTTATGGGGGGCGGGTGGCTACACCTTC.

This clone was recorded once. CDR3 residues: CASSPTRYGYTF. The CDR3 DNA follows: TGTGCCAGCTCGCCAACCCGGTATGGCTACACCTTC. This rearrangement joins TRBV18 to TRBJ1-2; no clear D. The length of the CDR3 is 12 residues. V lost 6 bases and J 5 bases, leaving 10 bases between the germline ends. CDR1 and CDR2 from the germline V gene are KGHSH and LQKENI.

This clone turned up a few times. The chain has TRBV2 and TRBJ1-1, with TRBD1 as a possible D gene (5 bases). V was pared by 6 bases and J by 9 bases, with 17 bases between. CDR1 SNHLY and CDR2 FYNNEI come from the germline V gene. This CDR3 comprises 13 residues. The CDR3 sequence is CASRADQGWQAFF. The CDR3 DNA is TGTGCCAGCAGAGCTGACCAGGGTTGGCAAGCTTTCTTT.

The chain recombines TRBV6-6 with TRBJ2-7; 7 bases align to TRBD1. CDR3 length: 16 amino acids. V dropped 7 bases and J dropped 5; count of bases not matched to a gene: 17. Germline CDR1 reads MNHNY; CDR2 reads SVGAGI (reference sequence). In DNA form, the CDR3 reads TGTGCCAGCATAGGCCGAAGCACAGGGGATTCCCACGAGCAGTACTTC. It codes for CASIGRSTGDSHEQYF.

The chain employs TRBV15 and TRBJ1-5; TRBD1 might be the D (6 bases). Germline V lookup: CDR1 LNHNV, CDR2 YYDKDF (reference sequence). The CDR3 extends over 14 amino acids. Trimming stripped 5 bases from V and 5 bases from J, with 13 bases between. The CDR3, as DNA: TGTGCCACCAGCCCCCGGGGGGGGCATCAGCCCCAGCATTTT. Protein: CATSPRGGHQPQHF. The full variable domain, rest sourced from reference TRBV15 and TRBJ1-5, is DAMVIQNPRYQVTQFGKPVTLSCSQTLNHNVMYWYQQKSSQAPKLLFHYYDKDFNNEADTPDNFQSRRPNTSFCFLDIRSPGLGDTAMYLCATSPRGGHQPQHFGDGTRLSIL.

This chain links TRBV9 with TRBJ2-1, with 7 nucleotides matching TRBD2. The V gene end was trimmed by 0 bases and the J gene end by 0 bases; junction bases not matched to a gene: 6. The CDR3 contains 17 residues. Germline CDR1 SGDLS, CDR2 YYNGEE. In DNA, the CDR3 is TGTGCCAGCAGCGTAGTGGCGACTAGCCTCTCCTACAATGAGCAGTTCTTC. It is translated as CASSVVATSLSYNEQFF.